Following are 15 T cell receptor beta chains from one sample sequenced in a study of CD8+ T cells in alopecia areata. cDNA reverse transcribed from extracted RNA served as the sequencing template. Here immunoSEQ multiplex PCR was the method, and the copy in TCRdb shows in-frame clones only, minus some. The sample yields more than 95,000 clones, over 60% seen once. Indicated treatment: oral pan-JAK inhibitor, 5-10 mg twice daily. The sequences come from CD4+ T cells sorted from blood, collected at week 4, from a patient treated with tofacitinib. The source is a human donor with alopecia areata.

The chain couples TRBV29-1 to TRBJ1-2; 7 positions agree with TRBD1. V dropped 4 bases and J dropped 5; count of bases not matched to a gene: 4. The length of the CDR3 is 12 residues. Germline V CDR1 and CDR2: SQVTM, ANQGSEA. CDR3 sequence (DNA): TGCAGCGTTGCCGCGACAGGGTATGGCTACACCTTC. Translating it yields CSVAATGYGYTF.

The V gene is TRBV29-1, the J gene TRBJ2-7; D possibly matches TRBD1 or TRBD2 (5 bases each). This CDR3 is built from 14 residues. The germline CDR1 and CDR2 sequences are SQVTM and ANQGSEA. The V end lost 6 bases, the J end lost 2 bases, and 17 bases lay between the germline ends. The CDR3 coding sequence is TGCAGCGTCGCTCCCGGGACGCAGACCTACGAGCAGTACTTC. Protein sequence: CSVAPGTQTYEQYF.

The rearrangement uses TRBV7-9 and TRBJ2-3, with D tentatively TRBD2 (5 bases). V lost 5 bases and J 5 bases, leaving 17 bases between the germline ends. The CDR3 loop spans 15 amino acids. Germline-derived CDR1 and CDR2 are SEHNR and FQNEAQ (reference sequence). The CDR3 loop reads CASSVASLALDTQYF. CDR3 sequence (DNA): TGTGCCAGCAGCGTTGCTAGCCTAGCCCTAGATACGCAGTATTTT.

The V call is TRBV28, the J call TRBJ2-5; maybe TRBD2 (6 bases). The CDR3 extends over 15 amino acids. CDR1 MDHEN and CDR2 SYDVKM come from the germline V gene. Deletions cut 7 bases from V and 0 bases from J, with 15 bases between. CDR3 sequence: CASTSGVGNQETQYF. In nucleotides, the CDR3 is TGTGCCAGCACCTCGGGGGTAGGGAACCAAGAGACCCAGTACTTC.

This clone was found a few times. CDR3 region: CSVASANEQFF. CDR3 DNA: TGCAGCGTTGCCTCCGCCAATGAGCAGTTCTTC. This sequence joins TRBV29-1 and TRBJ2-1; D gene ambiguous. V lost 4 bases to trimming and J lost 6 bases, with 7 bases between them. This CDR3 comprises 11 residues. The germline CDR1 and CDR2 sequences are SQVTM and ANQGSEA.

This chain joins TRBV10-3 and TRBJ1-1, with D uncertain. The germline V gene encodes CDR1 ENHRY and CDR2 SYGVKD. This CDR3 has 13 amino acids. V lost 2 bases to trimming and J lost 5 bases, with 9 bases between them. CDR3 nucleotides: TGTGCCATCAGTGAGAGGGAAGGGACTGAAGCTTTCTTT. Translating gives CAISEREGTEAFF.

The V call is TRBV5-1, the J call TRBJ2-2; 7 bases are shared with TRBD1. The J segment lost 1 base and the V segment lost 4 bases, leaving 4 bases of the junction unmatched. Germline V gene data show CDR1 as SGHRS and CDR2 as YFSETQ. This CDR3 comprises 15 residues. The CDR3 DNA follows: TGCGCCAGCAGCCGACGACAGGGGAACACCGGGGAGCTGTTTTTT. It specifies CASSRRQGNTGELFF.

This clone was observed a single time. The genes are TRBV30 and TRBJ1-4, with 9 bases lining up with TRBD1. Trimming removed 3 bases from V and 4 bases from J; junction bases left unmatched: 6. Germline loops: CDR1 GTSNPN, CDR2 SVGIG (reference sequence). This CDR3 spans 15 amino acids. CDR3 amino acids: CAWRRGQGFNEKLFF. CDR3 sequence (DNA): TGTGCCTGGAGGAGGGGACAGGGATTTAATGAAAAACTGTTTTTT.

Worth noting for this clone: Other DNA sequences of this sample code for an identical CDR3. CDR3 bases: TGCAGCGTCCGGACAGGGGACTATGGCTACACCTTC. It yields the protein CSVRTGDYGYTF. This rearrangement joins TRBV29-1 to TRBJ1-2, with 9 positions matching TRBD1. The CDR3 is 12 amino acids. The trim removed 6 bases at V and 3 bases at J, leaving 2 bases unmatched. Germline lookup yields CDR1 SQVTM and CDR2 ANQGSEA.

This clone was detected ten times or more. This chain links TRBV4-3 with TRBJ2-3; maybe TRBD2 (7 bases). The CDR3 is made up of 15 amino acids. Trimming pared 4 bases from V and 6 bases from J, leaving 17 bases between. The germline V gene has CDR1 LGHNA and CDR2 YSLEER. CDR3 sequence reads: CASSPERDTADTQYF. The CDR3 DNA is TGCGCCAGCAGCCCCGAGCGGGACACCGCGGATACGCAGTATTTT.

The chain combines TRBV27 with TRBJ2-5; D possibly uses TRBD1 or TRBD2 (5 bases each). The germline V and J ends were trimmed by 1 base and 7 bases, with 10 bases remaining between them. The V gene's germline CDR1 is MNHEY and CDR2 SMNVEV (reference sequence). The CDR3 covers 13 residues. This CDR3 reads CASSLWGSRTQYF. The CDR3 DNA reads as TGTGCCAGCAGTTTATGGGGGAGTCGGACCCAGTACTTC.

This sequence joins TRBV30 and TRBJ1-1, with TRBD1 matching 10 bases. CDR1 is GTSNPN, CDR2 SVGIG, per germline (reference sequence). This CDR3 contains 16 residues. Losses at the gene ends were 2 bases for V and 0 bases for J; bases not matched to a gene: 6. CDR3 sequence (DNA): TGTGCCTGGAGTACCGGGACAGGGGACATGAACACTGAAGCTTTCTTT. Its protein is CAWSTGTGDMNTEAFF. Full variable domain (remainder filled in from reference TRBV30 and TRBJ1-1): SQTIHQWPATLVQPVGSPLSLECTVEGTSNPNLYWYRQAAGRGLQLLFYSVGIGQISSEVPQNLSASRPQDRQFILSSKKLLLSDSGFYLCAWSTGTGDMNTEAFFGQGTRLTVV.

J is TRBJ2-3 and V is TRBV5-1; D uncertain. The germline V and J ends were trimmed by 3 bases and 4 bases, with 12 bases remaining between them. The CDR3 runs to 14 residues. Germline-derived CDR1 and CDR2 are SGHRS and YFSETQ. CDR3 amino acids: CASSYDSTPDTQYF. The DNA of the CDR3 is TGCGCCAGCAGCTACGACTCAACCCCAGATACGCAGTATTTT.

The gene calls are TRBV28 and TRBJ2-5; 8 positions match TRBD2. V gave up 2 bases and J gave up 7 bases; unmatched junction bases: 6. The CDR3 covers 14 residues. In germline, CDR1 is MDHEN, CDR2 SYDVKM. In DNA form, the CDR3 reads TGTGCCAGCAGTTTAACAGCGGGAGTGGGGACCCAGTACTTC. Its translation is CASSLTAGVGTQYF.

This clone was detected only once. Other nucleotide sequences in the sample specify the same CDR3. The chain links TRBV18 to TRBJ2-7; D is uncertain. V was cut by 6 bases and J by 3 bases, with 6 bases left in between. Germline V CDR1 and CDR2: KGHSH, LQKENI. The CDR3 contains 11 residues. This CDR3 reads CASSPGYEQYF. CDR3 DNA sequence: TGTGCCAGCTCCCCGGGCTACGAGCAGTACTTC.